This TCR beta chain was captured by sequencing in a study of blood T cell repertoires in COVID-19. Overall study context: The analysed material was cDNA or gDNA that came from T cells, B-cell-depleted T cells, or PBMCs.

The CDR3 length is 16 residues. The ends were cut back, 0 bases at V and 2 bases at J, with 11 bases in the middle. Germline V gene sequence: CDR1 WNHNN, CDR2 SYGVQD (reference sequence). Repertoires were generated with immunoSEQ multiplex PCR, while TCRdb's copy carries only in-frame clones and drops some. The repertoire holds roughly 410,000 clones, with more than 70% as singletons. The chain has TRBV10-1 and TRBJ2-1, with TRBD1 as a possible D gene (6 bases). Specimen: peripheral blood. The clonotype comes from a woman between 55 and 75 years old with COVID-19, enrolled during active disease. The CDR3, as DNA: TGCGCCAGCAGTGAGTCCAGGGGTAGGGCCTACAATGAGCAGTTCTTC. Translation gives CASSESRGRAYNEQFF.